This TCR beta chain was retrieved from a study of blood T cell repertoires in COVID-19. The study counted Cohort 3 donors as recovered given two negative PCRs, clearance, or symptom resolution. Clones were read by immunoSEQ multiplex PCR, and TCRdb kept only the in-frame ones, dropping some. The table has 150,000 to 200,000 clones, 80% to 85% seen once. Sample: PBMCs or T cells enriched from blood (not recorded which). The source of this sequence is a woman aged 60-75 years who had recovered from COVID-19.

The CDR3, as DNA: TGTGCCAGCAGCCAAGATAGTGTTAGGCAGGGGTCCCCTCCTAACTATGGCTACACCTTC. It specifies CASSQDSVRQGSPPNYGYTF. The chain carries TRBV3-1 (or the pseudogene TRBV3-2) and TRBJ1-2; a possible D gene is TRBD1 (6 bases). Looked up from germline, CDR1 is LGHDT and CDR2 is YNNKEL (reference sequence). The CDR3 sequence is 20 residues long. The ends were cut back, 0 bases at V and 0 bases at J, with 23 bases in the middle.